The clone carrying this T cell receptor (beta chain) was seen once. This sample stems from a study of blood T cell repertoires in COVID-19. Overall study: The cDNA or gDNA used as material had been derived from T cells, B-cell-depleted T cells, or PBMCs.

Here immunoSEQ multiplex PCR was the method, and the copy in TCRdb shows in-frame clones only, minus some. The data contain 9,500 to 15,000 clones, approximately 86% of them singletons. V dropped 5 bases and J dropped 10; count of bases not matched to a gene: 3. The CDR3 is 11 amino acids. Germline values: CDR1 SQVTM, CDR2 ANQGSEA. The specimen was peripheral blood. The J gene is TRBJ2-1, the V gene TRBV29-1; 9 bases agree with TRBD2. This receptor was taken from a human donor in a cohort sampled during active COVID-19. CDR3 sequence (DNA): TGCAGCGTTCGGAGCGGGGGGGAGCAGTTCTTC. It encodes CSVRSGGEQFF.